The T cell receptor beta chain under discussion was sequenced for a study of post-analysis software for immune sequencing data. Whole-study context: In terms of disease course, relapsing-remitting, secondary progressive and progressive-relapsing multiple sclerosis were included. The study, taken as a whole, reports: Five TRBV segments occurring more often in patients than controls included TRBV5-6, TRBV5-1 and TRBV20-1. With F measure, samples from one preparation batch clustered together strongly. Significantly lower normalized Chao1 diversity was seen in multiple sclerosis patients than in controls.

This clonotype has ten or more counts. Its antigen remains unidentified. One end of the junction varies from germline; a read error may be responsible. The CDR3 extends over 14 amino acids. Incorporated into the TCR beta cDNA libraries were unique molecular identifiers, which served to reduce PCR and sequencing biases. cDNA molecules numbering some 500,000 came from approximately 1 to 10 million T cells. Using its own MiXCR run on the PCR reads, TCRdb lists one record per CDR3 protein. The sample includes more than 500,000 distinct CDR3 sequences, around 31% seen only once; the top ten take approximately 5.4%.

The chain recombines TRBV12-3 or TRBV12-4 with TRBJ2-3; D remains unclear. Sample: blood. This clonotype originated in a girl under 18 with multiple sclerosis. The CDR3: CASSPRVTTDAQYF. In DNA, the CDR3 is TGTGCCAGCAGTCCCAGAGTGACCACAGATGCGCAGTATTTT.